A single sample gave rise to the 13 T cell receptor beta chains below, sequenced in a study of T cells after yellow fever vaccination. TCRdb reprocessed the 5' RACE reads with MiXCR, giving one entry per CDR3 protein. The repertoire holds 500,000 to 650,000 distinct CDR3 sequences, with about 12% as singletons. Material: PBMCs, obtained on the day of the yellow fever booster vaccination. Receptor source: a man between 25 and 39 years old who received the YFV17D yellow fever vaccine.

V is TRBV7-6 and J is TRBJ2-2; D not resolved. Germline V lookup: CDR1 SGHVS, CDR2 FNYEAQ. V lost 8 bases to trimming and J lost 2 bases, with 12 bases between them. CDR3 length: 14 residues. The CDR3 DNA reads TGTGCCAGCCGGCCAGCAGGCAACACCGGGGAGCTGTTTTTT. Residues: CASRPAGNTGELFF.

This clonotype has ten or more counts. The chain has TRBV7-2 and TRBJ2-7; the D gene is possibly TRBD1 (6 bases). From germline, CDR1 is SGHTA and CDR2 FQGNSA. The V and J ends lost 5 bases and 0 bases respectively, with 11 bases between them. CDR3 size: 14 residues. The DNA for the CDR3 is TGTGCCAGCAGCCCCCAGGGGCTCTCCTACGAGCAGTACTTC. Translated: CASSPQGLSYEQYF.

This clonotype has ten or more counts. The CDR3 DNA follows: TGTGCCAGCAGCTTCTCGATTTGGAGCACTGAAGCTTTCTTT. This codes for CASSFSIWSTEAFF. This chain links TRBV7-2 with TRBJ1-1, with D unclear. The CDR3 contains 14 residues. Germline V gene lookup returns CDR1 SGHTA and CDR2 FQGNSA. Deletions cut 3 bases from V and 4 bases from J, with 12 bases between. The full variable domain, rest sourced from reference TRBV7-2 and TRBJ1-1, is GAGVSQSPSNKVTEKGKDVELRCDPISGHTALYWYRQSLGQGLEFLIYFQGNSAPDKSGLPSDRFSAERTGGSVSTLTIQRTQQEDSAVYLCASSFSIWSTEAFFGQGTRLTVV.

This clonotype was seen a handful of times. This chain joins TRBV28 and TRBJ1-4; D remains unclear. The CDR3 has 15 amino acids. Germline V lookup: CDR1 MDHEN, CDR2 SYDVKM. V lost 11 bases, J lost 4 bases, and 20 bases lay in between. The DNA of the CDR3 is TGTGCCTCTACCCCCATTACGGCTTTTAATGAAAAACTGTTTTTT. Amino acid sequence: CASTPITAFNEKLFF.

In its sample, this clonotype was seen a few times. This rearrangement joins TRBV2 to TRBJ2-5; 9 bases match TRBD1. The V gene's germline CDR1 is SNHLY and CDR2 FYNNEI. This CDR3 comprises 15 residues. The V gene end was trimmed by 6 bases and the J gene end by 1 base; junction bases not matched to a gene: 6. CDR3: CASSPGTGPQETQYF. Here the CDR3 DNA reads TGTGCCAGCAGCCCCGGGACAGGGCCCCAAGAGACCCAGTACTTC.

The gene calls are TRBV6-2 or TRBV6-3 and TRBJ2-3; D is possibly TRBD2 (6 bases). Trimming took off 6 bases at V and 5 bases at J, with 21 bases between the two ends. The germline V gene has CDR1 MNHEY and CDR2 SVGEGT. There are 16 residues in the CDR3. The CDR3 nucleotides are TGTGCCAGCAGGGAAAGACAACTAGCTGCGGGAGATACGCAGTATTTT. Its translation: CASRERQLAAGDTQYF.

V usage is TRBV6-2 or TRBV6-3 and J usage is TRBJ1-1, with D uncertain. This CDR3 spans 12 amino acids. The germline V gene has CDR1 MNHEY and CDR2 SVGEGT. Deletions cut 3 bases from V and 11 bases from J, with 13 bases between. The CDR3 DNA reads TGTGCCAGCAGTTATCCAGAGGCTGTTGCTTTCTTT. It translates to CASSYPEAVAFF.

A word on this clonotype: An end of the junction differs from the germline gene, which may be a read error. The V gene is TRBV7-9, the J gene TRBJ2-1; 9 bases line up with TRBD2. Germline loops: CDR1 SEHNR, CDR2 FQNEAQ (reference sequence). CDR3 length equals 16 residues. The CDR3 loop reads CASSLSGTSSYTEQFF. The CDR3 DNA follows: TGTGCCAGCAGCTTAAGCGGGACTAGCTCCTACACTGAGCAGTTCTTC.

The sample holds many counts of this clonotype. The rearrangement joins TRBV5-8 to TRBJ2-5; the D is unclear. The length of the CDR3 is 16 residues. Trimming cost V 6 bases and J 5 bases, with 23 bases left between them. Germline V CDR1 and CDR2: SGHTS, YDEGEE. CDR3 in DNA: TGTGCCAGCAACAGACCCTTGGCGCAGATCTGGGAGACCCAGTACTTC. It specifies CASNRPLAQIWETQYF.

This clonotype turned up a few times. This chain joins TRBV20-1 and TRBJ2-7, with 11 bases fitting TRBD1. With 0 bases clipped from V and 5 bases from J, the junction kept 9 bases outside the gene matches. This CDR3 is 16 amino acids long. Germline lookup yields CDR1 DFQATT and CDR2 SNEGSKA (reference sequence). The CDR3 sequence: CSARDGLGQGANEQYF. The CDR3 nucleotides read TGCAGTGCTAGAGACGGCCTTGGACAGGGGGCGAACGAGCAGTACTTC.

The rearrangement uses TRBV29-1 and TRBJ2-5; TRBD1 agrees at 9 bases. This CDR3 is built from 14 residues. Germline lookup yields CDR1 SQVTM and CDR2 ANQGSEA. V was pared by 4 bases and J by 4 bases, with 7 bases of the junction left unmatched. Written as DNA, the CDR3 is TGCAGCGTTGTCCCGACAGGGGGTGGAGAGACCCAGTACTTC. Translating it yields CSVVPTGGGETQYF.

This clonotype came up a few times. CDR3 bases: TGTGCCAGCAGACGGGGGACGGGGAGCTCCTACGAGCAGTACTTC. Protein: CASRRGTGSSYEQYF. The J gene is TRBJ2-7, the V gene TRBV11-2; tentatively, D is TRBD2 (6 bases). The CDR3 is 15 amino acids. Germline CDR1 is SGHAT and CDR2 is FQNNGV. V shed 6 bases and J shed 0 bases, with 15 bases lying between them.

V is TRBV4-3 and J is TRBJ2-7; 7 bases agree with TRBD1. CDR3 length: 14 residues. J was trimmed by 3 bases and V by 3 bases; bases with no gene match: 5. CDR1 and CDR2 (germline): LGHNA, YSLEER. In DNA, the CDR3 is TGCGCCAGCAGCCAGGGGACAGACTACTACGAGCAGTACTTC. Translated, it gives CASSQGTDYYEQYF.